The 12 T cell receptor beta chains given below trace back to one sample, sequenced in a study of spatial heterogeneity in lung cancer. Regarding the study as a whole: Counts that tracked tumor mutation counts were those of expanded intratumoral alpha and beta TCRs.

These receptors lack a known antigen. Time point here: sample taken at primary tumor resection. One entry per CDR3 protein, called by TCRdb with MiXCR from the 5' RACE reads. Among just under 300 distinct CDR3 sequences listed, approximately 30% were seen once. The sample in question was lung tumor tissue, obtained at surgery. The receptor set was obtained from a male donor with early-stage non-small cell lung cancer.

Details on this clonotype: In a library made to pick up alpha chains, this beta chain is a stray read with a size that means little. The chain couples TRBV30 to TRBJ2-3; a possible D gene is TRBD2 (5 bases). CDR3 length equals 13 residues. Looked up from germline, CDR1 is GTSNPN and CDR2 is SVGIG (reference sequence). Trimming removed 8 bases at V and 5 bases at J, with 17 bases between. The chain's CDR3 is CAGGQRERDTQYF. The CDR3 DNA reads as TGTGCCGGCGGGCAGAGGGAGAGAGATACGCAGTATTTT.

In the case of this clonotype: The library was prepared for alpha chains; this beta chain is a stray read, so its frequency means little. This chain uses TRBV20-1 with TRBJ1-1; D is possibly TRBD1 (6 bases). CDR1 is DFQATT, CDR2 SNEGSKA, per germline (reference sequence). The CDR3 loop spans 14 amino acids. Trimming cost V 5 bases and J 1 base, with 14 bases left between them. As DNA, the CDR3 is TGCAGTGCTCCGAGCTCGGGACAGAACACTGAAGCTTTCTTT. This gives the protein CSAPSSGQNTEAFF.

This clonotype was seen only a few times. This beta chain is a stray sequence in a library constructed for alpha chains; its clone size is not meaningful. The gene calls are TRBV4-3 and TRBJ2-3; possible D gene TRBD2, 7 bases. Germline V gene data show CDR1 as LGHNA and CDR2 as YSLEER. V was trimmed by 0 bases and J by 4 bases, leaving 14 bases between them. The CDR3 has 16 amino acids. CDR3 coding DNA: TGCGCCAGCAGCCAAGATCGGCCGGGGGGCGCAGATACGCAGTATTTT. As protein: CASSQDRPGGADTQYF.

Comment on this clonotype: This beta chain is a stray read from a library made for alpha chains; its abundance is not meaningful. The CDR3 reads CASSEKPNSGANVLTF. CDR3 bases: TGCGCCAGCAGTGAAAAGCCAAACTCTGGGGCCAACGTCCTGACTTTC. V and J are TRBV10-2 and TRBJ2-6; D ambiguous. CDR3 length: 16 amino acids. V was pared by 3 bases and J by 0 bases, with 9 bases between. Looked up from germline, CDR1 is WSHSY and CDR2 is SAAADI.

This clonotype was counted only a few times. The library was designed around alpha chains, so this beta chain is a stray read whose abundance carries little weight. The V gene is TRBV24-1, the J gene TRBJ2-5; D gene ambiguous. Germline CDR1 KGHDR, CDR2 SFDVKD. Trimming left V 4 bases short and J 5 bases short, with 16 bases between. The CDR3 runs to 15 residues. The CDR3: CATSEGVGGMETQYF. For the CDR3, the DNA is TGTGCCACCAGTGAGGGCGTAGGCGGAATGGAGACCCAGTACTTC.

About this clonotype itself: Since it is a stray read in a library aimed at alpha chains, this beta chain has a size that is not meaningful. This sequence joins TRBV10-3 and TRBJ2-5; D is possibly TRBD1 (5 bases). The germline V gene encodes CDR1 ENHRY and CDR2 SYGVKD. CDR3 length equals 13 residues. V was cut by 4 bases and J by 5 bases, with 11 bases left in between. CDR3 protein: CAISVTGPETQYF. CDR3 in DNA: TGTGCCATCAGTGTAACAGGTCCCGAGACCCAGTACTTC.

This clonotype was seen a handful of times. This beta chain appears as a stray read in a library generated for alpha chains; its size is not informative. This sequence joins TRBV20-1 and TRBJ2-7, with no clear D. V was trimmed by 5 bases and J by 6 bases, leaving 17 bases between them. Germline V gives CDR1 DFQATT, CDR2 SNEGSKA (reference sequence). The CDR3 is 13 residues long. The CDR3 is CSADVRVEGEQYF. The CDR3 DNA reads TGCAGTGCTGATGTAAGGGTAGAAGGCGAGCAGTACTTC.

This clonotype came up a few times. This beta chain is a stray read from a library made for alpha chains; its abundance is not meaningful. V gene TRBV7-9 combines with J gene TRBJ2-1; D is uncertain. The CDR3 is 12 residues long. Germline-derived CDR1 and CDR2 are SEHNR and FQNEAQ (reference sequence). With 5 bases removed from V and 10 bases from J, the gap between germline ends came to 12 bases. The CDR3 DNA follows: TGTGCCAGCAGCGCCGCCTTGGGGGAGCAGTTCTTC. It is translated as CASSAALGEQFF.

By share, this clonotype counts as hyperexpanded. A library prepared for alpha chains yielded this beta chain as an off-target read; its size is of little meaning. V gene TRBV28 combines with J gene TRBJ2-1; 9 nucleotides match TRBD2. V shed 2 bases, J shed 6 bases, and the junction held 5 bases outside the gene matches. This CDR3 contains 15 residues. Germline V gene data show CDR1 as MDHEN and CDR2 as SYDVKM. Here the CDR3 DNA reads TGTGCCAGCAGTTTACAGACTAGCGGAAGCAATGAGCAGTTCTTC. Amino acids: CASSLQTSGSNEQFF.

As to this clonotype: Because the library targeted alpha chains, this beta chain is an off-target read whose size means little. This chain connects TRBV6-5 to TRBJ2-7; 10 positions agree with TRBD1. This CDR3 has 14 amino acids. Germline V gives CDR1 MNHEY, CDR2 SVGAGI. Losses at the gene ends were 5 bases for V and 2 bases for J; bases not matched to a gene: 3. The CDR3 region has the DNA TGTGCCAGCAGTGTGGGACAGGGGCCCTACGAGCAGTACTTC. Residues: CASSVGQGPYEQYF.

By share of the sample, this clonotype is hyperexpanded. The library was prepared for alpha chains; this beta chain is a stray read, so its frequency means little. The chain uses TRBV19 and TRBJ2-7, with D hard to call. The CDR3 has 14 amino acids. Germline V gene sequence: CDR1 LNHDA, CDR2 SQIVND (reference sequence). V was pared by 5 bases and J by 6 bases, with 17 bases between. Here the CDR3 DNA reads TGTGCCAGTAGTGGGAACCAGAAGAGTGCCGAGCAGTACTTC. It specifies CASSGNQKSAEQYF. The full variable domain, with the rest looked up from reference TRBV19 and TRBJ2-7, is DGGITQSPKYLFRKEGQNVTLSCEQNLNHDAMYWYRQDPGQGLRLIYYSQIVNDFQKGDIAEGYSVSREKKESFPLTVTSAQKNPTAFYLCASSGNQKSAEQYFGPGTRLTVT.

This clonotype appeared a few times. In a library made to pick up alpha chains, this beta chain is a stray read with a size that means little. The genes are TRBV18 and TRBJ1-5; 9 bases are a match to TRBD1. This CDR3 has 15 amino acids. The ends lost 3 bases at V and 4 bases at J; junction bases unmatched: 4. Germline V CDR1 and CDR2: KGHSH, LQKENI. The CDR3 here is CASSPDRGGNQPQHF. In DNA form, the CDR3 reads TGTGCCAGCTCACCGGACAGGGGAGGTAATCAGCCCCAGCATTTT.